The present entry profiles one T cell receptor (beta chain) with its context. It lacks a known antigen. Base qualities are not at hand, and no much larger clone is one base apart. This specimen belongs to a study of blood T cell repertoires in COVID-19 (TCRdb year 2020). For the wider study: The collaborator samples originated in the United States, Italy and Spain and spanned the acute and convalescent phases of COVID-19. The material from the prospective study consisted of cDNA or gDNA derived from T cells, B-cell-depleted T cells, or PBMCs. The dataset comprised deeply sampled blood TCRbeta repertoires from subjects exposed to, actively infected with, or recovered from COVID-19. The repertoires were made available in a free public database intended to serve as a resource for research on the immune response to SARS-CoV-2. The samples were drawn from two sources: the first 160 participants of the ongoing ImmuneRACE study, and 1,000 to 1,500 subjects contributed by 6 global collaborators. A de-identified subject ID, COVID-19 status, age in years and sex were almost always included in the sample metadata. Where available, HLA class I and class II types were taken from metadata supplied by the sample provider and were not determined by assay-based typing.

The CDR3 runs 14 residues from the cysteine to the phenylalanine. Only CDR3 DNA remains: 42 bases, in frame from the first base. Here V drops 4 bases and J drops 7 bases, and the junction holds 4 bases not matched to any gene. CDR1 and CDR2 are read off the germline V gene (reference sequence) as MNHNY and SVGAGI. Each collaborating institution followed its own protocols to collect whole blood in K2EDTA tubes. For TCRbeta analysis, collaborators shipped samples in one of three forms: frozen whole blood, isolated PBMCs, or DNA extracted from either of those sample types. Here is what the overall study found, with its caveats: Clinical and demographic metadata were provided uncurated, with the amount varying by source and participant.

TCRbeta CDR3 regions were amplified from genomic DNA by means of the immunoSEQ Assay, a bias-controlled multiplex PCR. For the original study's pipeline: Within the assay, amplification of reference gene primers was used to estimate how many nucleated cells each sample contained. To quantify the absolute abundance of each unique TCRbeta CDR3 rearrangement, sequence reads were collapsed and filtered. For each sample, productive Simpson clonality was calculated as the square root of Simpson's diversity index over productive rearrangements. In its TCRdb copy, this immuneACCESS table keeps in-frame sequences only and misses some clones. Where compared with another copy, unresolved V genes explain less than half of these, and the others have no known cause. The DNA gave D and trimming, while V, J and clone size come from that table. This sample comprises approximately 210,000 clones, roughly 90% of them detected only once. Jointly, the top ten make up 0.65% to 0.95% of the sample.

The receptor comes from a woman in her 70s with acute or convalescent COVID-19. The chain joins TRBV6-6 to TRBJ1-6; TRBD1 lines up with 7 middle nucleotides. The sequenced sample was peripheral blood. CDR3 protein: CASSSGQANSPLHF. In nucleotide form, the sequence is TGTGCCAGCAGTTCCGGACAGGCCAATTCACCCCTCCACTTT.